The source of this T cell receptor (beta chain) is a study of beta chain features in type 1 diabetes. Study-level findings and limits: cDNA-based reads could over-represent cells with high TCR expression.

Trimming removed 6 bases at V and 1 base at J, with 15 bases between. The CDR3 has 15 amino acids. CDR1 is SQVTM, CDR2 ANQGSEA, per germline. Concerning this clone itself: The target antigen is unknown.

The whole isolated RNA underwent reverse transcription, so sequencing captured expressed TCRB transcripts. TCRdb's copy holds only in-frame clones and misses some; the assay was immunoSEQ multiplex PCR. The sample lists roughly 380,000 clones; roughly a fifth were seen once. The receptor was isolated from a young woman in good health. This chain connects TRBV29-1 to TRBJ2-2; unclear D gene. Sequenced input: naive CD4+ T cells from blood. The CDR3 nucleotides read TGCAGCGTCGCCCCAGGATTAGGGAACACCGGGGAGCTGTTTTTT. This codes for CSVAPGLGNTGELFF.